This entry lists 9 T cell receptor beta chains sequenced from one sample in a study of cytomegalovirus exposure and HLA in healthy donors. This table comes from immunoSEQ multiplex PCR, and its TCRdb copy is limited to in-frame clones, with some not included. Of 68,000 or so clones listed, roughly 90% are singletons. Sequencing used PBMCs. The receptors derive from a woman aged 18-29 years in good health and CMV-seronegative.

This clone showed up just once. CDR3: CATNEQYF. Here the CDR3 DNA reads TGTGCCACAAACGAGCAGTACTTC. The chain joins TRBV7-6 to TRBJ2-7; D uncertain. Trimming stripped 10 bases from V and 5 bases from J, with 3 bases between. The CDR3 has 8 amino acids. The germline CDR1 and CDR2 sequences are SGHVS and FNYEAQ.

V and J are TRBV5-4 and TRBJ2-3; 11 bases align to TRBD2. V was pared by 7 bases and J by 1 base, with 5 bases of the junction left unmatched. CDR1 SGHNT and CDR2 YYREEE come from the germline V gene (reference sequence). This CDR3 is built from 15 residues. DNA of the CDR3: TGTGCCAGCCTAGTAGCGGGGGGGCGCACAGATACGCAGTATTTT. Its translation is CASLVAGGRTDTQYF.

The CDR3 spells CASGQRAQPQHF. The DNA of the CDR3 is TGTGCCAGCGGACAGCGAGCCCAGCCCCAGCATTTT. V and J are TRBV2 and TRBJ1-5, with D possibly being TRBD1 (6 bases). Germline values: CDR1 SNHLY, CDR2 FYNNEI. The CDR3 is 12 amino acids. The V gene lost 8 bases and the J gene lost 7 bases, with 12 bases spanning the gap.

The rearrangement joins TRBV30 to TRBJ2-5; D remains unclear. CDR1 and CDR2 from the germline V gene are GTSNPN and SVGIG (reference sequence). CDR3 size: 12 residues. V lost 8 bases to trimming and J lost 0 bases, with 10 bases between them. In DNA form, the CDR3 reads TGTGCCGCGCGGCGGTACCAAGAGACCCAGTACTTC. It specifies CAARRYQETQYF.

The chain links TRBV9 to TRBJ2-3, with 9 positions matching TRBD2. This CDR3 has 15 residues. Germline trimming cut 4 bases from V and 2 bases from J; bases unmatched to any gene: 5. Germline V gene sequence: CDR1 SGDLS, CDR2 YYNGEE. This chain's CDR3 is CASSPTSGLTDTQYF. The CDR3 DNA reads TGTGCCAGCAGCCCCACTAGCGGGCTCACAGATACGCAGTATTTT.

The CDR3 loop reads CASSPRGGPGTEAFF. The CDR3 DNA is TGTGCCAGCAGCCCACGCGGGGGGCCGGGCACTGAAGCTTTCTTT. J is TRBJ1-1 and V is TRBV5-4, with D tentatively TRBD1 (6 bases). Germline assignment: CDR1 SGHNT and CDR2 YYREEE (reference sequence). The CDR3 contains 15 residues. Trimming stripped 4 bases from V and 4 bases from J, with 17 bases between.

This clone showed up just once. V and J are TRBV11-2 and TRBJ1-2; D is undetermined. The V end was cut by 5 bases, the J end by 3 bases, with 16 bases between. The CDR3 spans 15 residues. Germline V CDR1 and CDR2: SGHAT, FQNNGV. CDR3 coding DNA: TGTGCCAGCAGCCCCATTATGAGTACTTACTATGGCTACACCTTC. As protein: CASSPIMSTYYGYTF.

The chain uses TRBV7-9 and TRBJ2-2, with D maybe TRBD1 (6 bases). The CDR3 is made up of 14 amino acids. From germline, CDR1 is SEHNR and CDR2 FQNEAQ (reference sequence). V lost 5 bases to trimming and J lost 5 bases, with 12 bases between them. CDR3: CASSTWGQTGELFF. Written as DNA, the CDR3 is TGTGCCAGCAGCACCTGGGGGCAGACCGGGGAGCTGTTTTTT.

The CDR3 DNA reads as TGTGCCAGCACCTTGGGCCATTGGGAAAACATTCAGTACTTC. It yields the protein CASTLGHWENIQYF. The chain is built from TRBV28 and TRBJ2-4, with D unclear. The CDR3 length is 14 residues. Germline CDR1 is MDHEN and CDR2 is SYDVKM. V lost 7 bases and J 5 bases, leaving 15 bases between the germline ends.